This TCR beta chain was sequenced in a study of blood T cell repertoires in COVID-19. Study at large: Samples of COVID-19 (acute and convalescent) were obtained from the United States, Italy and Spain. Sample material is recorded as cDNA or gDNA derived from T cells, B-cell-depleted T cells, or PBMCs.

This CDR3 spans 17 amino acids. Germline V CDR1 and CDR2: SGDLS, YYNGEE. Trimming took off 1 base at V and 7 bases at J, with 21 bases between the two ends. The data were produced by immunoSEQ multiplex PCR, yet TCRdb's version contains in-frame clones alone and is incomplete. Here the sample spans 250,000 to 300,000 clones, approximately 91% being singletons. Specimen: PBMCs or T cells enriched from blood (not recorded which). This sequence was found in a woman aged 40 to 50 with acute COVID-19. This chain links TRBV9 with TRBJ2-1; D is undetermined. CDR3 loop: CASSVTGSPSVANEQFF. For the CDR3, the DNA is TGTGCCAGCAGCGTAACGGGTAGCCCTTCGGTGGCGAATGAGCAGTTCTTC.